This entry lists 13 T cell receptor beta chains sequenced from one sample in a study of shared T cell receptors in the human thymus. Profiling relied on immunoSEQ multiplex PCR, and the TCRdb table lists in-frame clones only, not all of them. This table holds more than 550,000 clones, about 90% found once. The sample also formed part of further work on human thymus T cells.

The sample was thymocytes. The receptors originated from a boy younger than two with a congenital heart defect.

The genes are TRBV6-5 and TRBJ2-4; D is possibly TRBD1 (6 bases). This CDR3 region has 14 residues. Trimming took 5 bases from V and 2 from J, leaving 10 bases between them. CDR1 MNHEY and CDR2 SVGAGI come from the germline V gene. The CDR3 nucleotides read TGTGCCAGCAGTCAACAGGGTTCCAAAAACATTCAGTACTTC. Protein product: CASSQQGSKNIQYF.

This chain uses TRBV2 with TRBJ2-4; 11 nucleotides agree with TRBD2. The CDR3 consists of 22 residues. V dropped 1 base and J dropped 2; count of bases not matched to a gene: 19. Germline CDR1 and CDR2: SNHLY and FYNNEI. CDR3 nucleotides: TGTGCCAGCAGTGAAGATGGTATATTGGTCGCCGGGACTAGCGGCACCAAAAACATTCAGTACTTC. Its protein is CASSEDGILVAGTSGTKNIQYF.

The chain has TRBV18 and TRBJ2-2, with D possibly TRBD1 on 5 matching bases. V was shortened by 0 bases and J by 6 bases, with 14 bases between the two germline ends. Germline loops: CDR1 KGHSH, CDR2 LQKENI. The CDR3 has 16 residues. The CDR3 DNA is TGTGCCAGCTCACCACCGTCAGGGTCTGGGGCCGGGGAGCTGTTTTTT. It translates to CASSPPSGSGAGELFF.

J is TRBJ2-1 and V is TRBV5-1, with 9 bases aligning to TRBD2. The germline V gene encodes CDR1 SGHRS and CDR2 YFSETQ. The length of the CDR3 is 15 residues. J gave up 5 bases and V 0 bases, and 3 bases lay outside the gene matches. The CDR3 DNA reads TGCGCCAGCAGCTTGGTTCTAGCGGGGAACAATGAGCAGTTCTTC. Translation gives CASSLVLAGNNEQFF.

The V and J genes are TRBV7-9 and TRBJ2-7, with 9 bases matching TRBD2. Trimming removed 4 bases from V and 2 bases from J; junction bases left unmatched: 9. The length of the CDR3 is 16 residues. The V gene's germline CDR1 is SEHNR and CDR2 FQNEAQ (reference sequence). The CDR3 loop reads CASSSKLGLAPYEQYF. CDR3 coding DNA: TGTGCCAGCAGCTCAAAACTGGGACTAGCCCCCTACGAGCAGTACTTC.

The genes are TRBV11-2 and TRBJ2-4; TRBD1 matches 9 bases. The CDR3 consists of 17 residues. From germline, CDR1 is SGHAT and CDR2 FQNNGV. V was clipped by 0 bases and J by 0 bases; unmatched bases: 3. CDR3 sequence reads: CASSLDGQGLAKNIQYF. CDR3 in DNA: TGTGCCAGCAGCTTAGATGGACAGGGGCTAGCCAAAAACATTCAGTACTTC.

The J gene is TRBJ1-2, the V gene TRBV30, with a possible D match to TRBD1 (6 bases). This CDR3 spans 13 amino acids. Germline assignment: CDR1 GTSNPN and CDR2 SVGIG (reference sequence). V lost 4 bases, J lost 4 bases, and 13 bases lay in between. The CDR3 nucleotides are TGTGCCTGGAAAACACAGGGACCCTATGGCTACACCTTC. Amino acid sequence: CAWKTQGPYGYTF.

The chain has TRBV5-4 and TRBJ2-3; D not certain. Trimming shortened V by 9 bases and J by 1 base, and 12 bases separated the two germline ends. The CDR3 consists of 13 residues. The V gene's germline CDR1 is SGHNT and CDR2 YYREEE (reference sequence). CDR3 DNA: TGTGCCAACCCTGGGCAGGGCACAGATACGCAGTATTTT. Translating it yields CANPGQGTDTQYF.

The chain links TRBV28 to TRBJ2-5; 7 bases are shared with TRBD1. Per germline, CDR1 MDHEN and CDR2 SYDVKM. V lost 3 bases and J lost 1; bases outside the gene matches: 14. CDR3 length equals 18 residues. CDR3 residues: CASSLISLGRGFQETQYF. In DNA form, the CDR3 reads TGTGCCAGCAGTTTGATCTCGTTAGGCAGGGGGTTCCAAGAGACCCAGTACTTC.

This clone turned up a few times. The V gene is TRBV19, the J gene TRBJ1-5, with 8 nucleotides matching TRBD1. CDR3 size: 16 residues. Germline V CDR1 and CDR2: LNHDA, SQIVND (reference sequence). Germline trimming cut 1 base from V and 9 bases from J; bases unmatched to any gene: 11. The CDR3 loop reads CASSIGPNRGYVPQHF. For the CDR3, the DNA is TGTGCCAGTAGTATAGGGCCCAACAGGGGGTATGTGCCCCAGCATTTT.

This chain joins TRBV4-1 and TRBJ1-5, with TRBD1 matching over 9 bases. The germline gives CDR1 MGHRA, CDR2 YSYEKL. The CDR3 totals 19 residues. After removal of 4 bases from V and 0 bases from J, the junction contained 13 bases not matched to a gene. This CDR3 reads CASSPTGTGYYPSNQPQHF. As DNA, the CDR3 is TGCGCCAGCAGCCCGACCGGGACAGGGTATTATCCTAGCAATCAGCCCCAGCATTTT.

Only a few counts were recorded for this clone. Here the CDR3 DNA reads TGTGCCAGTAGTCCTCGGACAGGGGCTCAGCCCCAGCATTTT. This gives the protein CASSPRTGAQPQHF. This rearrangement joins TRBV19 to TRBJ1-5; 9 positions agree with TRBD1. Germline CDR1 and CDR2: LNHDA and SQIVND (reference sequence). Losses at the gene ends were 5 bases for V and 6 bases for J; bases not matched to a gene: 5. The CDR3 loop spans 14 amino acids.

The gene calls are TRBV5-6 and TRBJ1-1, with TRBD1 matching 12 bases. Germline V CDR1 and CDR2: SGHDT, YYEEEE. The length of the CDR3 is 15 residues. Trimming at V came to 4 bases and at J to 1 base, leaving 2 bases not matched to a gene. The CDR3 reads CASSPGQGANTEAFF. The CDR3 nucleotides read TGTGCCAGCAGCCCGGGACAGGGGGCGAACACTGAAGCTTTCTTT.